This record covers a single TCR beta chain. Per the study methods: Cell counts per sample came from amplifying reference gene primers. The data were produced by immunoSEQ multiplex PCR, yet TCRdb's version contains in-frame clones alone and is incomplete. The DNA gave D and trimming, while V, J and clone size come from that table. The profile shows about 69,000 clones, 89% of them singletons. These data originate in a study of blood T cell repertoires in COVID-19. Whole-study context: Acute and convalescent COVID-19 specimens originated in the United States, Italy and Spain. T cells, B-cell-depleted T cells, or PBMCs supplied cDNA or gDNA.

The CDR3 is 16 amino acids. With V trimmed by 5 bases and J by 3 bases, 9 bases remained unmatched. CDR1 and CDR2 from the germline V gene are MNHEY and SVGEGT. Sequenced input: peripheral blood. The origin of this receptor is a woman in her 50s with active COVID-19. This rearrangement joins TRBV6-2 or TRBV6-3 to TRBJ2-7, with 11 bases aligning to TRBD2. In DNA, the CDR3 is TGTGCCAGCAGTGGATTACCGGGACTAGCGGACTACGAGCAGTACTTC. Its protein product is CASSGLPGLADYEQYF.